Each of the 30 T cell receptor beta chains below was sequenced from the same sample in a study of early T cells in non-severe SARS-CoV-2 infection. TCRdb fed the 5' RACE reads into MiXCR, producing one record per CDR3 protein. The table records around 60,000 distinct CDR3 sequences, 8.5% to 10% of them present only once. The sequencing sample was made of whole blood. All receptors come from an adult who was a healthcare worker with PCR-confirmed SARS-CoV-2 infection or an uninfected control (not recorded which).

This clonotype was recorded a few times. The chain employs TRBV12-3 or TRBV12-4 and TRBJ2-3, with TRBD2 matching 12 bases. CDR3 length: 16 amino acids. The V gene end was trimmed by 4 bases and the J gene end by 5 bases; junction bases not matched to a gene: 7. DNA of the CDR3: TGTGCCAGCAGTTACTACCGACTAGCGGGAGAAGATACGCAGTATTTT. It yields the protein CASSYYRLAGEDTQYF.

This clonotype was detected a few times. V is TRBV7-8 and J is TRBJ2-1; D might be TRBD1 or TRBD2, each matching 5 bases. V was trimmed by 3 bases and J by 6 bases, leaving 9 bases between them. The CDR3 has 13 residues. Germline V gives CDR1 SGHVS, CDR2 FQNEAQ. In DNA form, the CDR3 reads TGTGCCAGCAGCTTCGGGACCACCAATGAGCAGTTCTTC. Its protein product is CASSFGTTNEQFF. Looking up the rest from reference TRBV7-8 and TRBJ2-1 gives the full variable domain: GAGVSQSPRYKVAKRGQDVALRCDPISGHVSLFWYQQALGQGPEFLTYFQNEAQLDKSGLPSDRFFAERPEGSVSTLKIQRTQQEDSAVYLCASSFGTTNEQFFGPGTRLTVL.

This clonotype has a count of ten or more. V and J are TRBV6-6 and TRBJ2-1, with D perhaps being TRBD1 or TRBD2 (5 bases each). From germline, CDR1 is MNHNY and CDR2 SVGAGI (reference sequence). This CDR3 contains 16 residues. V was clipped by 6 bases and J by 2 bases, with 17 bases between them. CDR3 DNA sequence: TGTGCCAGCAGAACCGGGACCCACGCTGCCTACAATGAGCAGTTCTTC. Translating it yields CASRTGTHAAYNEQFF.

There are a few counts of this clonotype. This CDR3 reads CASSRSGGVSNEQFF. DNA for the CDR3: TGTGCCAGCAGCCGTAGCGGAGGGGTCTCCAATGAGCAGTTCTTC. V is TRBV7-2 and J is TRBJ2-1, with D maybe TRBD2 (6 bases). The germline V gene has CDR1 SGHTA and CDR2 FQGNSA. The CDR3 spans 15 residues. V lost 5 bases, J lost 6 bases, and 17 bases lay in between.

This clonotype was seen at least ten times. The V call is TRBV6-2 or TRBV6-3, the J call TRBJ2-1; D perhaps matches TRBD1 (6 bases). This CDR3 spans 16 amino acids. The V end was cut by 0 bases, the J end by 7 bases, with 16 bases between. Germline V gene sequence: CDR1 MNHEY, CDR2 SVGEGT. The CDR3 protein is CASSYSKTIQGNEQFF. The CDR3 DNA sequence: TGTGCCAGCAGTTACTCGAAAACCATCCAGGGGAATGAGCAGTTCTTC.

This clonotype has a count of ten or more. V usage is TRBV7-9 and J usage is TRBJ2-7, with 9 bases fitting TRBD2. Trimming cost V 1 base and J 2 bases; bases outside gene matches: 0. The germline V gene has CDR1 SEHNR and CDR2 FQNEAQ (reference sequence). CDR3 length: 14 residues. CDR3 nucleotides: TGTGCCAGCAGCTTAGTAGCGGGGGCCTACGAGCAGTACTTC. It translates to CASSLVAGAYEQYF.

The gene calls are TRBV20-1 and TRBJ1-4; 9 bases match TRBD1. Germline CDR1 reads DFQATT; CDR2 reads SNEGSKA (reference sequence). The CDR3 is 14 amino acids. V gave up 2 bases and J gave up 8 bases; unmatched junction bases: 6. DNA of the CDR3: TGCAGTGCTAGAACCGGGACAGGGAGCGAAAAACTGTTTTTT. Residues: CSARTGTGSEKLFF.

This clonotype was picked up a small number of times. The chain employs TRBV13 and TRBJ1-2; D remains unclear. This CDR3 spans 12 amino acids. CDR1 PRHDT and CDR2 FYEKMQ come from the germline V gene (reference sequence). V was pared by 7 bases and J by 4 bases, with 10 bases between. The CDR3 reads CASTRNSYGYTF. The CDR3 DNA follows: TGTGCCAGCACCCGAAACAGCTATGGCTACACCTTC. Looking up the rest from reference TRBV13 and TRBJ1-2 gives the full variable domain: AAGVIQSPRHLIKEKRETATLKCYPIPRHDTVYWYQQGPGQDPQFLISFYEKMQSDKGSIPDRFSAQQFSDYHSELNMSSLELGDSALYFCASTRNSYGYTFGSGTRLTVV.

This clonotype has at least ten counts. CDR3 in DNA: TGTGCCAGCAGCTTTGACCGGAGCTCCTACGAGCAGTACTTC. Protein: CASSFDRSSYEQYF. This chain links TRBV7-2 with TRBJ2-7; D is unresolved. Trimming took off 3 bases at V and 0 bases at J, with 9 bases between the two ends. This CDR3 region has 14 residues. Germline loops: CDR1 SGHTA, CDR2 FQGNSA.

At least ten counts were recorded for this clonotype. The V and J genes are TRBV12-5 and TRBJ2-7, with D perhaps matching TRBD1 (5 bases). Germline V gives CDR1 LGHNT, CDR2 FRNRAP. V lost 6 bases and J 2 bases, leaving 14 bases between the germline ends. CDR3 length equals 14 residues. The CDR3 reads CASGQGGFPYEQYF. The CDR3 DNA follows: TGTGCTAGTGGCCAGGGTGGGTTCCCCTACGAGCAGTACTTC. The whole variable domain, remainder taken from reference TRBV12-5 and TRBJ2-7, is DARVTQTPRHKVTEMGQEVTMRCQPILGHNTVFWYRQTMMQGLELLAYFRNRAPLDDSGMPKDRFSAEMPDATLATLKIQPSEPRDSAVYFCASGQGGFPYEQYFGPGTRLTVT.

This clonotype appeared a single time. The V call is TRBV29-1, the J call TRBJ1-2; D is perhaps TRBD1 (5 bases). Per the germline V gene, CDR1 is SQVTM and CDR2 is ANQGSEA. V was shortened by 7 bases and J by 6 bases, with 9 bases between the two germline ends. The CDR3 extends over 10 amino acids. CDR3 DNA sequence: TGCAGCGCCCCGGGGGATGGCTACACCTTC. Its translation is CSAPGDGYTF.

This clonotype was seen repeatedly, ten times or more. V is TRBV12-3 or TRBV12-4 and J is TRBJ1-1; a possible D gene is TRBD1 (5 bases). The germline V and J ends were trimmed by 2 bases and 0 bases, with 10 bases remaining between them. The CDR3 loop spans 15 amino acids. CDR3 DNA: TGTGCCAGCAGTTTACGGTTAGGGGTGAACACTGAAGCTTTCTTT. It codes for CASSLRLGVNTEAFF.

This clonotype was seen at least ten times. The V call is TRBV20-1, the J call TRBJ2-7; a possible D gene is TRBD1 (5 bases). Germline V gives CDR1 DFQATT, CDR2 SNEGSKA (reference sequence). V was trimmed by 1 base and J by 6 bases, leaving 13 bases between them. The CDR3 contains 13 residues. The CDR3 region is CSARGGRDGEQYF. CDR3 nucleotides: TGCAGTGCTAGAGGGGGCCGCGATGGCGAGCAGTACTTC.

This clonotype was observed many times. This chain links TRBV5-1 with TRBJ1-6; 9 nucleotides align to TRBD1. Per germline, CDR1 SGHRS and CDR2 YFSETQ. The CDR3 runs to 15 residues. J lost 10 bases, V lost 0 bases, and 5 bases had no gene match. The CDR3 protein is CASSLARTGESPLHF. CDR3 DNA: TGCGCCAGCAGCTTGGCCCGGACAGGGGAGTCACCCCTCCACTTT.

This clonotype was recorded many times. This chain links TRBV20-1 with TRBJ1-1; D gene ambiguous. Per the germline V gene, CDR1 is DFQATT and CDR2 is SNEGSKA (reference sequence). The length of the CDR3 is 13 residues. The V and J ends lost 3 bases and 11 bases respectively, with 19 bases between them. This CDR3 reads CSARPSSSLKAFF. CDR3 bases: TGCAGTGCTAGGCCCTCCTCGTCCCTGAAGGCTTTCTTT.

The table lists this clonotype with many counts. The V call is TRBV30, the J call TRBJ2-5; D possibly corresponds to TRBD1 (5 bases). Per germline, CDR1 GTSNPN and CDR2 SVGIG (reference sequence). V was shortened by 4 bases and J by 1 base, with 16 bases between the two germline ends. CDR3 size: 15 residues. CDR3 coding DNA: TGTGCCTGGATCGATACCGACAGTCCCCAAGAGACCCAGTACTTC. This gives the protein CAWIDTDSPQETQYF.

This clonotype was counted ten times or more. The V gene is TRBV6-2 or TRBV6-3, the J gene TRBJ2-1; D may be TRBD2 (5 bases). V lost 4 bases, J lost 10 bases, and 20 bases lay in between. This CDR3 has 15 amino acids. CDR1 and CDR2 (germline): MNHEY, SVGEGT. For the CDR3, the DNA is TGTGCCAGCAGTTCCAGGTGGACTGCGTTGGGCGAGCAGTTCTTC. As protein: CASSSRWTALGEQFF.

The sample holds a few counts of this clonotype. The chain couples TRBV7-8 to TRBJ2-1; the D is unclear. V lost 0 bases and J 9 bases, leaving 18 bases between the germline ends. This CDR3 region has 16 residues. Germline CDR1 SGHVS, CDR2 FQNEAQ. The CDR3 DNA reads as TGTGCCAGCAGCTTAGCCCTAGTCCCCGCTACAATTGAGCAGTTCTTC. It is translated as CASSLALVPATIEQFF.

This clonotype was seen at least ten times. The rearrangement uses TRBV2 and TRBJ1-5, with D tentatively TRBD1 (5 bases). This CDR3 is 14 amino acids long. Germline V gives CDR1 SNHLY, CDR2 FYNNEI. The V and J ends lost 1 base and 5 bases respectively, with 9 bases between them. This chain's CDR3 is CASSEVAGHQPQHF. In nucleotides, the CDR3 is TGTGCCAGCAGTGAAGTGGCGGGACATCAGCCCCAGCATTTT.

For this clonotype: Possible read error: a much larger clone is one base away. The chain combines TRBV7-2 with TRBJ2-2; tentative D call: TRBD2 (6 bases). CDR1 SGHTA and CDR2 FQGNSA come from the germline V gene. This CDR3 contains 15 residues. The DNA of the CDR3 is TGTGTCAGCAGCTCGAACGGAGGGTACACCGGGGAGCTGTTTTTT. Its protein is CVSSSNGGYTGELFF.

This clonotype was recorded at least ten times. The chain is built from TRBV6-6 and TRBJ1-6; TRBD1 matches at 8 bases. V trimming: 2 bases; J trimming: 12 bases; junction bases outside the gene matches: 6. In germline, CDR1 is MNHNY, CDR2 SVGAGI (reference sequence). CDR3 length equals 14 residues. In DNA, the CDR3 is TGTGCCAGCAGTTACCCCGGGACAGGACAACCCCTCCACTTT. Amino acid sequence: CASSYPGTGQPLHF.

Details on this clonotype: This sequence may be a read error, since a much larger clone differs from it by one base. The chain links TRBV28 to TRBJ1-6; D ambiguous. Germline V gene data show CDR1 as MDHEN and CDR2 as SYDVKM. This CDR3 spans 15 amino acids. CDR3 protein: CANSPTMGSFSPLHF. DNA of the CDR3: TGTGCCAACAGTCCCACGATGGGGTCTTTTTCACCCCTCCACTTT.

This clonotype was counted ten times or more. This chain uses TRBV15 with TRBJ2-5; 9 positions agree with TRBD2. The CDR3 loop spans 16 amino acids. Germline loops: CDR1 LNHNV, CDR2 YYDKDF (reference sequence). V was pared by 0 bases and J by 5 bases, with 7 bases of the junction left unmatched. CDR3 protein: CATSRDSPREGETQYF. The CDR3 nucleotides are TGTGCCACCAGCAGAGACTCTCCGCGGGAGGGGGAGACCCAGTACTTC.

This chain connects TRBV24-1 to TRBJ2-1; 10 bases fit TRBD1. The CDR3 sequence is 18 residues long. Germline assignment: CDR1 KGHDR and CDR2 SFDVKD. V lost 4 bases to trimming and J lost 3 bases; unmatched junction nucleotides: 11. CDR3 DNA: TGTGCCACCAGTGACCCCCTCCCGACAGGGGGCCGCTACAATGAGCAGTTCTTC. Protein product: CATSDPLPTGGRYNEQFF.

Worth noting for this clonotype: With a much larger clone just one base away, this may be a read error. The rearrangement links TRBV18 to TRBJ2-5; D not certain. CDR3 size: 13 residues. The germline V gene has CDR1 KGHSH and CDR2 LQKENI. CDR3 nucleotide sequence: TGTGCCAGCCCACCTCATCGCGGAGAGACCCAGTACTTC. As protein: CASPPHRGETQYF.

This clonotype was counted many times. The chain links TRBV2 to TRBJ1-5; unclear D gene. V was pared by 3 bases and J by 0 bases, with 6 bases between. The germline V gene has CDR1 SNHLY and CDR2 FYNNEI. CDR3 size: 14 residues. CDR3 amino acids: CASSDWYSNQPQHF. DNA for the CDR3: TGTGCCAGCAGTGACTGGTATAGCAATCAGCCCCAGCATTTT.

This clonotype was found a few times. The chain couples TRBV5-1 to TRBJ2-6, with no clear D. Per the germline V gene, CDR1 is SGHRS and CDR2 is YFSETQ. This CDR3 comprises 15 residues. The V and J ends lost 4 bases and 0 bases respectively, with 8 bases between them. CDR3 bases: TGCGCCAGCAGCCTACGTCCCTCTGGGGCCAACGTCCTGACTTTC. It encodes CASSLRPSGANVLTF.

This clonotype has more than one count but fewer than ten. V usage is TRBV10-3 and J usage is TRBJ2-2; D is possibly TRBD2 (6 bases). Germline-derived CDR1 and CDR2 are ENHRY and SYGVKD. V was pared by 3 bases and J by 1 base, with 15 bases between. The CDR3 is 17 residues long. CDR3 sequence: CAISDVRGARNTGELFF. CDR3 sequence (DNA): TGTGCCATCAGTGATGTGCGGGGAGCCAGGAACACCGGGGAGCTGTTTTTT.

This clonotype has just a few counts. The rearrangement uses TRBV29-1 and TRBJ2-7, with TRBD1 identical over 7 bases. Germline V gives CDR1 SQVTM, CDR2 ANQGSEA. The J segment lost 6 bases and the V segment lost 4 bases, leaving 6 bases of the junction unmatched. The CDR3 length is 12 residues. This CDR3 reads CSVVRQGFEQYF. For the CDR3, the DNA is TGCAGCGTTGTTCGACAGGGTTTCGAGCAGTACTTC.

This clonotype was seen at least ten times. V usage is TRBV29-1 and J usage is TRBJ1-1, with TRBD1 matching 7 bases. The CDR3 runs 16 residues. Germline V gene lookup returns CDR1 SQVTM and CDR2 ANQGSEA. Trimming cost V 7 bases and J 1 base; bases outside gene matches: 15. This chain's CDR3 is CSASRGRQGSNTEAFF. CDR3 nucleotides: TGCAGCGCCTCAAGGGGCCGACAGGGATCGAACACTGAAGCTTTCTTT.